The subject of this entry is one TCR beta chain. No antigen is known for it. Each CDR3 protein gets one entry after TCRdb re-called the 5' RACE reads with MiXCR. The table shows more than 450,000 distinct CDR3 sequences, with just over 20% occurring only once. This record belongs to a study of T cells after yellow fever vaccination. General study findings and limits: Peaking faster, on day 5 versus 15, the secondary response was nonetheless weaker.

The clonotype comes from a young man who received the YFV17D yellow fever vaccine. Material: PBMCs, obtained less than 25 days after the first yellow fever vaccination.

The CDR3 bases are TGCAGTGCTAGAGCATCAATCACTTATAGCGGGGGTGGGAATACGCAGTATTTT. It is translated as CSARASITYSGGGNTQYF. This sequence joins TRBV20-1 and TRBJ2-3; 9 bases map to TRBD2. V gave up 1 base and J gave up 7 bases; unmatched junction bases: 18. Germline assignment: CDR1 DFQATT and CDR2 SNEGSKA (reference sequence). The CDR3 is 18 residues long.